This record concerns one T cell receptor (beta chain) sequence. The sample originates from a study of blood T cell repertoires in COVID-19. Overall study context: Sample material is recorded as cDNA or gDNA derived from T cells, B-cell-depleted T cells, or PBMCs.

The length of the CDR3 is 15 residues. The V end was cut by 3 bases, the J end by 9 bases, with 18 bases between. CDR1 and CDR2 (germline): LNHDA, SQIVND (reference sequence). Assay: immunoSEQ multiplex PCR; the TCRdb copy retains only in-frame clones and omits some. The sample carries roughly 190,000 clones, about 89% recorded once. This study enrolled people aged about 18 to 100 from roughly 24 US geographic areas. Cohort placement rested on clinical history that participants reported themselves. The TCR originated in a young woman who had recovered from COVID-19. The sequencing input was PBMCs or T cells enriched from blood (not recorded which). V is TRBV19 and J is TRBJ2-1; D gene uncertain. Here the CDR3 DNA reads TGTGCCAGTAGTATTAGCTCCCGGGTAGACGCTGAGCAGTTCTTC. Protein: CASSISSRVDAEQFF.